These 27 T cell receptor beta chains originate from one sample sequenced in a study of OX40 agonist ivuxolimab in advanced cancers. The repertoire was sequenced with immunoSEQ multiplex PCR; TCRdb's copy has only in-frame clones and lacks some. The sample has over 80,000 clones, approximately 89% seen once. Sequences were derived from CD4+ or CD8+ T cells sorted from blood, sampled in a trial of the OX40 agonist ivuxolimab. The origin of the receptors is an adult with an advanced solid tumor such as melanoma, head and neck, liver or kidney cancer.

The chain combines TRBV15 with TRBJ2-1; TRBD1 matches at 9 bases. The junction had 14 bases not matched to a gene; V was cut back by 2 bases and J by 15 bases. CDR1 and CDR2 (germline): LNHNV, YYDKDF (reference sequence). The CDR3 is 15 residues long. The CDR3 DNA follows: TGTGCCACCAGCAGAACCAACCAGGCCAAGGACAGGGGGTTCTTC. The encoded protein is CATSRTNQAKDRGFF.

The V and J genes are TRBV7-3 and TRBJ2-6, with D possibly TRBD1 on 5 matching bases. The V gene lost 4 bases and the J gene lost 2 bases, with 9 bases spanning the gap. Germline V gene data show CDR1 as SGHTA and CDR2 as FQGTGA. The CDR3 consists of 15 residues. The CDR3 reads CASSSDRAGANVLTF. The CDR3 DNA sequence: TGTGCCAGCAGCTCAGACAGAGCTGGGGCCAACGTCCTGACTTTC.

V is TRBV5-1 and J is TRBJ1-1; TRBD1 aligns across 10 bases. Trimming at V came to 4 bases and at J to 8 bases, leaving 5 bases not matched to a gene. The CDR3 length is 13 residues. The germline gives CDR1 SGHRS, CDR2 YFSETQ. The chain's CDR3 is CASSLEGQGEAFF. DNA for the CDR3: TGCGCCAGCAGCCTAGAGGGACAGGGGGAAGCTTTCTTT.

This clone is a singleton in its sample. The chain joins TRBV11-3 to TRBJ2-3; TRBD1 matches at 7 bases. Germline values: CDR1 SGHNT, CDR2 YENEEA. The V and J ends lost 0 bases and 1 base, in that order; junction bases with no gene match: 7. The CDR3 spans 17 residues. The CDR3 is CASSLDTAGGGTDTQYF. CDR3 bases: TGTGCCAGCAGCTTAGATACGGCAGGGGGAGGCACAGATACGCAGTATTTT.

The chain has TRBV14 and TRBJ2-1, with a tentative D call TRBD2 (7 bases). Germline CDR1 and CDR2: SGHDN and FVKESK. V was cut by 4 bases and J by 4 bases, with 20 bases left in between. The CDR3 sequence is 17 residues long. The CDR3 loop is CASSPLGGGPPYNEQFF. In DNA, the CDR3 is TGTGCCAGCAGCCCGCTAGGGGGAGGGCCCCCTTACAATGAGCAGTTCTTC.

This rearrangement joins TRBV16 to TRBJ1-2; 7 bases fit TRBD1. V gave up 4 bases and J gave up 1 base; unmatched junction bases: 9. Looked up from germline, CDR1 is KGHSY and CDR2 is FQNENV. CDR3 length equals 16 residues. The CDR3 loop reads CASSRYGTEDNYGYTF. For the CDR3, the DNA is TGTGCCAGCAGCCGGTACGGGACAGAGGATAACTATGGCTACACCTTC.

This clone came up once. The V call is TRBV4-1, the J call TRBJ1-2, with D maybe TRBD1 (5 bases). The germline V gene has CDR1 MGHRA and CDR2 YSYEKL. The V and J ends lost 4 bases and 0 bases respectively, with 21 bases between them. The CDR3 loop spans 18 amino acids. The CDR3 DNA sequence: TGCGCCAGCAGCCCCGGGGAGATATTCAGGGAAGCTAACTATGGCTACACCTTC. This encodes CASSPGEIFREANYGYTF.

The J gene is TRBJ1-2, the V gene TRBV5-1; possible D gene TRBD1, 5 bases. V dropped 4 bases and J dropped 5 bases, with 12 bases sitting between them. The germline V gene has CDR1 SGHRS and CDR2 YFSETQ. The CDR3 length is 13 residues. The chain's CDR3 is CASSPPWGYGYTF. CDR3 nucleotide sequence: TGCGCCAGCAGCCCTCCTTGGGGGTATGGCTACACCTTC.

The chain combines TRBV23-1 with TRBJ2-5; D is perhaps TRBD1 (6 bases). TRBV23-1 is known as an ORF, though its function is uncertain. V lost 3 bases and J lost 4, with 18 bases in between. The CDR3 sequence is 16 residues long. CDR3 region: CASSHRYWGRRETQYF. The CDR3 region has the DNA TGCGCCAGCAGTCACCGTTACTGGGGGCGGAGAGAGACCCAGTACTTC.

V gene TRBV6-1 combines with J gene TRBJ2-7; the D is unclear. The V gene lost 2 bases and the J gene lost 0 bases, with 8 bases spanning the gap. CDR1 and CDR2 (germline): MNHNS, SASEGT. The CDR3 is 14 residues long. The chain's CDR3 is CASSEFVASYEQYF. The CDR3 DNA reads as TGTGCCAGCAGTGAATTTGTGGCCTCCTACGAGCAGTACTTC.

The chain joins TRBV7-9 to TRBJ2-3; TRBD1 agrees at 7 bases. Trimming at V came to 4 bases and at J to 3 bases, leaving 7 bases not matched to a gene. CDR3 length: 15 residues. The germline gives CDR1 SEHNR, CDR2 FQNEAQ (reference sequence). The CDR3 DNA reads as TGTGCCAGCAGCTATCGGGACAGTATTACAGATACGCAGTATTTT. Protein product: CASSYRDSITDTQYF.

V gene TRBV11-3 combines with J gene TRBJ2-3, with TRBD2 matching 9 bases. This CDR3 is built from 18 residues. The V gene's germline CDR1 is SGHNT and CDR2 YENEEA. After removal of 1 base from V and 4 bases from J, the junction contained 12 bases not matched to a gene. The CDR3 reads CASSLVSAGGFWADTQYF. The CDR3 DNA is TGTGCCAGCAGCTTAGTTTCAGCGGGAGGCTTCTGGGCAGATACGCAGTATTTT.

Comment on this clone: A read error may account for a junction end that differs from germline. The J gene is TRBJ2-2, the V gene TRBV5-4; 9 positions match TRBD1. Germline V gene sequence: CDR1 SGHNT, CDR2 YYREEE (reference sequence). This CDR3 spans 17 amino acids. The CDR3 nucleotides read TGCGCCAGCAGCCAAGACGGACAGGGGCATATCACCGGGGAGCTGTTTTTT. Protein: CASSQDGQGHITGELFF.

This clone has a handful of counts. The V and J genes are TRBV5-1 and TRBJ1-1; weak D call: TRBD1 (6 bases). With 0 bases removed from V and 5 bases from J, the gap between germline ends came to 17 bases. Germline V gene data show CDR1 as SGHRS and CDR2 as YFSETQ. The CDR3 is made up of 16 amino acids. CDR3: CASSLGDGRGRTEAFF. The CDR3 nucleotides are TGCGCCAGCAGCTTGGGTGATGGGAGGGGGAGGACTGAAGCTTTCTTT.

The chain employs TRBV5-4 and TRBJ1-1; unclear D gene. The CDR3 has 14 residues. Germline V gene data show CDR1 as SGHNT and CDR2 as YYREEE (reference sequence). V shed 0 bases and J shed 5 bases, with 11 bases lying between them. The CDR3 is CASSLARGRTEAFF. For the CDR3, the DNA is TGTGCCAGCAGCTTGGCGCGCGGACGTACTGAAGCTTTCTTT.

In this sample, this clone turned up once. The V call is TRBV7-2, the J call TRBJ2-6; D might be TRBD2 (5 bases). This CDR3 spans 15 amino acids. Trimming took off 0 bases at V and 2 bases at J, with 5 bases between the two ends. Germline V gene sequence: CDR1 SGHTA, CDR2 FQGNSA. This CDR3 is CASSLALAGANVLTF. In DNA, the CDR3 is TGTGCCAGCAGCTTAGCACTAGCTGGGGCCAACGTCCTGACTTTC. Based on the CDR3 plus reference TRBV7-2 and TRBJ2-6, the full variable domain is GAGVSQSPSNKVTEKGKDVELRCDPISGHTALYWYRQSLGQGLEFLIYFQGNSAPDKSGLPSDRFSAERTGGSVSTLTIQRTQQEDSAVYLCASSLALAGANVLTFGAGSRLTVL.

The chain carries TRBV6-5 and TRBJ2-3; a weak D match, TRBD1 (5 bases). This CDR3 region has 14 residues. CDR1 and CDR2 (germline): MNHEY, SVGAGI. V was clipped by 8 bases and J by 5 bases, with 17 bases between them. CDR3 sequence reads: CASSLGRAQDTQYF. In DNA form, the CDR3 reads TGTGCCAGCTCCCTGGGCAGGGCTCAAGATACGCAGTATTTT.

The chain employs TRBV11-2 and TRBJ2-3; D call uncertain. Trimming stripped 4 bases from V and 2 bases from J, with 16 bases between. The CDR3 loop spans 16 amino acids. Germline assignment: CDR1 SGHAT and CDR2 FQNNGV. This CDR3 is CASSSGQPAPTDTQYF. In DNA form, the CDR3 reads TGTGCCAGCAGCTCAGGCCAGCCAGCCCCCACAGATACGCAGTATTTT. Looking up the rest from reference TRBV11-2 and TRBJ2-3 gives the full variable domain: EAGVAQSPRYKIIEKRQSVAFWCNPISGHATLYWYQQILGQGPKLLIQFQNNGVVDDSQLPKDRFSAERLKGVDSTLKIQPAKLEDSAVYLCASSSGQPAPTDTQYFGPGTRLTVL.

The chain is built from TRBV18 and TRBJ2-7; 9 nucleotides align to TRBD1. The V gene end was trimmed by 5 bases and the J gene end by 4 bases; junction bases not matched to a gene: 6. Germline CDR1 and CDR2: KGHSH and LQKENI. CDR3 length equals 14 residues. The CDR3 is CASSSGTGKYEQYV. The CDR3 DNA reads TGTGCCAGCTCATCCGGGACAGGGAAATACGAGCAGTACGTC.

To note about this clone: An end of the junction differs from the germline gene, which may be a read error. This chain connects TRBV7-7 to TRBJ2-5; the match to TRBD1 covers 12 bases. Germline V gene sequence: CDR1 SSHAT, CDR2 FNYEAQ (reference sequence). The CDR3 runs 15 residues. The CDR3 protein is CASSLGTGGGETQYF. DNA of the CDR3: TGTGCTAGCAGCTTGGGGACAGGGGGCGGGGAGACCCAGTACTTC.

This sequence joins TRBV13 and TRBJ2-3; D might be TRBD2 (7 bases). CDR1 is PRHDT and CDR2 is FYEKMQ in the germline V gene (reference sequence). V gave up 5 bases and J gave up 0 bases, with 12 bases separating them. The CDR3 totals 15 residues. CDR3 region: CASSPRGLSTDTQYF. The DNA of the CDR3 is TGTGCCAGCAGCCCGCGGGGGCTTAGCACAGATACGCAGTATTTT.

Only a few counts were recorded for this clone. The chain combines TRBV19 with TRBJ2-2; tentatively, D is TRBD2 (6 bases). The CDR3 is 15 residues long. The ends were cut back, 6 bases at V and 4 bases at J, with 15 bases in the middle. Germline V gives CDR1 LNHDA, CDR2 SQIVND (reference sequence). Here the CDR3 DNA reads TGTGCCAGTAGGGCATCGGGACTGATCACCGGGGAGCTGTTTTTT. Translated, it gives CASRASGLITGELFF.

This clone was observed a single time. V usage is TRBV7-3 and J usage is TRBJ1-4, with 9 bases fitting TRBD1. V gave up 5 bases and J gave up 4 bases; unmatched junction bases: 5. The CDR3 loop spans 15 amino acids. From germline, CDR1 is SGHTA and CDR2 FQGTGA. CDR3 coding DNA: TGTGCCAGCAGCCCGGGGACAGGGATTAATGAAAAACTGTTTTTT. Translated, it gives CASSPGTGINEKLFF.

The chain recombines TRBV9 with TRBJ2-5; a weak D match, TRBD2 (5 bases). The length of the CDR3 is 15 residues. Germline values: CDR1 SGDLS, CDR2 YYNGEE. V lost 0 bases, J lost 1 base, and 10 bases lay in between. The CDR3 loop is CASSVEGSGQETQYF. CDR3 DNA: TGTGCCAGCAGCGTAGAGGGAAGCGGCCAAGAGACCCAGTACTTC.

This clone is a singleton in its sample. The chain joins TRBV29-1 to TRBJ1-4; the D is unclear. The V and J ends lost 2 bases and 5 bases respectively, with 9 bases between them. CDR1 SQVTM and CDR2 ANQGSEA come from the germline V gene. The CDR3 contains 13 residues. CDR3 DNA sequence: TGCAGCGTTGAATGGGAGCTCAATGAAAAACTGTTTTTT. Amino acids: CSVEWELNEKLFF.

CDR3 sequence: CASSPPRTSGRSDTQYF. The CDR3 DNA follows: TGTGCCAGCAGCCCACCACGGACTAGCGGGAGGTCAGATACGCAGTATTTT. This chain joins TRBV7-9 and TRBJ2-3; 14 bases line up with TRBD2. Germline CDR1 is SEHNR and CDR2 is FQNEAQ (reference sequence). V shed 5 bases, J shed 4 bases, and the junction held 8 bases outside the gene matches. The CDR3 covers 17 residues.

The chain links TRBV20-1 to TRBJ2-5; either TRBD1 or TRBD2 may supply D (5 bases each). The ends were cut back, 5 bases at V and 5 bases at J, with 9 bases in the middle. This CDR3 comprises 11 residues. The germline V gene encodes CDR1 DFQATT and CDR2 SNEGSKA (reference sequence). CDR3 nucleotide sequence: TGCAGTGCTGGGACCGGGGAGACCCAGTACTTC. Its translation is CSAGTGETQYF.